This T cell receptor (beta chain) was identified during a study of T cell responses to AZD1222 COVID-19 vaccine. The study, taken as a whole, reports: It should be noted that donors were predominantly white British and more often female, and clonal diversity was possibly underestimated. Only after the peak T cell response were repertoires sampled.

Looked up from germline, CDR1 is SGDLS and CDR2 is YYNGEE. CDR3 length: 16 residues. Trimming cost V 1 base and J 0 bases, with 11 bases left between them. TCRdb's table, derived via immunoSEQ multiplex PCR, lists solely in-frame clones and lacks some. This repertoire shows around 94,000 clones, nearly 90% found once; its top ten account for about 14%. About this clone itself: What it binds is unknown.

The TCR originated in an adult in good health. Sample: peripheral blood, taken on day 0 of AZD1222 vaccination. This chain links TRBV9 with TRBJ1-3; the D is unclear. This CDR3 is CASSVSTAFSGNTIYF. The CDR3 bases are TGTGCCAGCAGCGTAAGTACGGCTTTCTCTGGAAACACCATATATTTT.